The clone carrying this T cell receptor (beta chain) occurred a few times. V lost 5 bases, J lost 4 bases, and 15 bases lay in between. The CDR3 consists of 14 residues. The germline V gene encodes CDR1 SGHRS and CDR2 YFSETQ. The data were obtained in a study of early T cells in non-severe SARS-CoV-2 infection. The TCR library protocol attached unique molecular identifiers to the individual cDNA molecules. From the 5' RACE reads, TCRdb called clonotypes with MiXCR, one entry per CDR3 protein. The sample includes approximately 26,000 distinct CDR3 sequences, 4% to 5.5% of them seen just once. Material: whole blood. The clonotype was recovered from an adult who was a healthcare worker with PCR-confirmed SARS-CoV-2 infection or an uninfected control (not recorded which). V and J are TRBV5-1 and TRBJ1-2, with TRBD1 as a possible D gene (5 bases). CDR3 residues: CASRPNEGPYGYTF. In DNA form, the CDR3 reads TGCGCCAGCAGGCCAAACGAGGGGCCCTATGGCTACACCTTC.